This is a list of T cell receptor beta chains from one sample in a study of T cell responses to AZD1222 COVID-19 vaccine. TCRdb's copy holds only in-frame clones and misses some; the assay was immunoSEQ multiplex PCR. The table lists tens of thousands of clones, about nine tenths of them singletons. The material sequenced was peripheral blood, taken on day 0 of AZD1222 vaccination. These receptors were taken from an adult in good health. The conserved cysteine and the conserved F or W are not part of the CDR3 here.

>TRBV7-9|TRBJ2-7
ASSLLSGTYEQY
>TRBV30|TRBJ2-7
AWSWGGTDYEQY
>TRBV6-5|TRBJ2-1
ASSYAGFSVYNEQF
>TRBV19|TRBJ1-6
ASRALDRDNSPLH
>TRBV18|TRBJ1-1
ASSPRPRRTNTEAF
>TRBV27|TRBJ1-4
ASSLLPPPQEYEKLF
>TRBV7-3|TRBJ2-5
ASSRDRVETQY
>TRBV11-2|TRBJ1-1
ASSLDLGAGEAEAF
>TRBV6-4|TRBJ1-5
ASSGATDYSNQPQH
>TRBV20-1|TRBJ2-2
SAKVVGELF
>TRBV14|TRBJ2-1
ASSPQWARGANEQF
>TRBV7-9|TRBJ1-6
ASSLARESSYNSPLH
>TRBV19|TRBJ1-1
ASRDTAMNTEAF
>TRBV30|TRBJ1-3
AWSVNGRNTIY
>TRBV30|TRBJ2-1
AWSVSGGPYNEQF
>TRBV9|TRBJ1-6
ASSVDGTGRSPLH
>TRBV29-1|TRBJ1-1
SVLSGQTEAF
>TRBV7-9|TRBJ1-4
ASRTGVGNEKLF
>TRBV2|TRBJ1-1
ASSIGGRDTEAF
>TRBV7-9|TRBJ1-1
ASSFQGGTEAF
>TRBV5-6|TRBJ1-2
ASKPGTANYGYT
>TRBV7-2|TRBJ2-7
ASSLSGTDYEQY
>TRBV30|TRBJ2-3
AWSVLTGTLTDTQY
>TRBV6-5|TRBJ2-1
ASSLNQDSQQF
>TRBV19|TRBJ1-1
ASSAWQGRRWGLATEAF
>TRBV30|TRBJ1-2
AWSGGQGPEGYT
>TRBV6-1|TRBJ1-5
ASSARTGLGNQPQH
>TRBV10-3|TRBJ1-6
AISDIRGSNSPLH
>TRBV6-4|TRBJ2-2
ASSGTGGFDTGELF
>TRBV5-1|TRBJ1-4
ASSLDSSQYEKLF
>TRBV5-6|TRBJ1-1
ASSLDWDTNTEAF
>TRBV6-2/TRBV6-3|TRBJ1-1
ASSLTGTLNTEAF
>TRBV30|TRBJ2-6
AWSAGTEPLSGANVLT
>TRBV20-1|TRBJ2-7
SARGRWEQY
>TRBV7-6|TRBJ2-2
ASSLVPAPSNTGELF
>TRBV4-2|TRBJ1-5
ASSQDRLYSNQPQH
>TRBV7-3|TRBJ2-3
ASSLNRGGSDTQY
>TRBV29-1|TRBJ2-3
SVGFGQGSTDTQY
>TRBV5-1|TRBJ2-7
ASSLGAQGYEQY
>TRBV11-2|TRBJ1-1
ASSWDRASTEAF
>TRBV29-1|TRBJ1-2
SVETGTGGYGYT
>TRBV13|TRBJ2-3
ASSSKAGLDATDTQY